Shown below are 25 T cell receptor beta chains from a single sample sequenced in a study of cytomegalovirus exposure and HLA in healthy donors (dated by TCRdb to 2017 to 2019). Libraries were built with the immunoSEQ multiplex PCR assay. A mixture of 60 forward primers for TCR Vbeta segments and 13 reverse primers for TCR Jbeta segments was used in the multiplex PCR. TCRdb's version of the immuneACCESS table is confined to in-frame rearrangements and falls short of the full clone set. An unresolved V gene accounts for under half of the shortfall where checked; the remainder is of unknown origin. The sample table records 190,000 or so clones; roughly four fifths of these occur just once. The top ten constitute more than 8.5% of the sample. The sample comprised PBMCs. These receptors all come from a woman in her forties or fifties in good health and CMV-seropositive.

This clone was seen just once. CDR3 protein: CASSLVSSTGSPLHF. CDR3 nucleotide sequence: TGTGCCAGCAGCTTAGTTAGCTCGACAGGTTCACCCCTCCACTTT. The chain uses TRBV7-2 and TRBJ1-6, with D possibly being TRBD1 (6 bases). The V end lost 1 base, the J end lost 9 bases, and 13 bases lay between the germline ends. The CDR3 totals 15 residues. Germline V gene data show CDR1 as SGHTA and CDR2 as FQGNSA.

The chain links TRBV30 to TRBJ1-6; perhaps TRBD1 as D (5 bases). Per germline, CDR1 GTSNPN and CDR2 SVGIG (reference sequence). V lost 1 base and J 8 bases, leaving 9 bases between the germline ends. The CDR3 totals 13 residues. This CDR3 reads CAWSAGWDSPLHF. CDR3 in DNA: TGTGCCTGGAGTGCAGGGTGGGATTCACCCCTCCACTTT.

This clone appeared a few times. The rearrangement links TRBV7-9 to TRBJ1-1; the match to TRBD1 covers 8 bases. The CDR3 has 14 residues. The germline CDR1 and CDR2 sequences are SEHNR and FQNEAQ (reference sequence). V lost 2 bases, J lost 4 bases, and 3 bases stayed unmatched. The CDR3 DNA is TGTGCCAGCAGCTTACAGGGGGCTAGCACTGAAGCTTTCTTT. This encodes CASSLQGASTEAFF. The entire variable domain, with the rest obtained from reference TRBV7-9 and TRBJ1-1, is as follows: DTGVSQNPRHKITKRGQNVTFRCDPISEHNRLYWYRQTLGQGPEFLTYFQNEAQLEKSRLLSDRFSAERPKGSFSTLEIQRTEQGDSAMYLCASSLQGASTEAFFGQGTRLTVV.

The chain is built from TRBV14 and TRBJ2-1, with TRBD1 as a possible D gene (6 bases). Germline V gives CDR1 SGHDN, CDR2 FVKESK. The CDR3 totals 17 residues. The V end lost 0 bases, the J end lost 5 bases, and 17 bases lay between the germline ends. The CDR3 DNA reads TGTGCCAGCAGCCAAGATCAGGGGTTTAGATTCGACAATGAGCAGTTCTTC. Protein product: CASSQDQGFRFDNEQFF.

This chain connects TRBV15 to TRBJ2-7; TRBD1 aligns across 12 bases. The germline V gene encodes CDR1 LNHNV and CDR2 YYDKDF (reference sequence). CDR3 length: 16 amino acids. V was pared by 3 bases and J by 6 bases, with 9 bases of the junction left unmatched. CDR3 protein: CATSREGQGATIEQYF. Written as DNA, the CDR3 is TGTGCCACCAGCAGGGAGGGACAGGGGGCGACGATCGAGCAGTACTTC.

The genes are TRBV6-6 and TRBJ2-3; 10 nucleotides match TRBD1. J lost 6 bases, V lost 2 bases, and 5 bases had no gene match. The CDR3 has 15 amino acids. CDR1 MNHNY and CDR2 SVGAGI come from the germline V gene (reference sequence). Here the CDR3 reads CASSYGGTGDDTQYF. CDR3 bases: TGTGCCAGCAGTTACGGAGGGACAGGGGACGATACGCAGTATTTT.

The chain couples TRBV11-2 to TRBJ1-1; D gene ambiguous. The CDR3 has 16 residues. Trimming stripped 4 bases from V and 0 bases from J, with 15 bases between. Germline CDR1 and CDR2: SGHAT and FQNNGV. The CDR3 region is CASSSAPRVMNTEAFF. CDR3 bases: TGTGCCAGCAGCTCCGCTCCACGGGTTATGAACACTGAAGCTTTCTTT. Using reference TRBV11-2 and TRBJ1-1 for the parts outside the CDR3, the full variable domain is EAGVAQSPRYKIIEKRQSVAFWCNPISGHATLYWYQQILGQGPKLLIQFQNNGVVDDSQLPKDRFSAERLKGVDSTLKIQPAKLEDSAVYLCASSSAPRVMNTEAFFGQGTRLTVV.

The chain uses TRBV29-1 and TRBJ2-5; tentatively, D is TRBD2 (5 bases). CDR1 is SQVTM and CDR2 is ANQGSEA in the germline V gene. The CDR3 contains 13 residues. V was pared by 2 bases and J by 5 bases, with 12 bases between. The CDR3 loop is CSVERAGEETQYF. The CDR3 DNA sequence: TGCAGCGTTGAACGGGCCGGGGAGGAGACCCAGTACTTC.

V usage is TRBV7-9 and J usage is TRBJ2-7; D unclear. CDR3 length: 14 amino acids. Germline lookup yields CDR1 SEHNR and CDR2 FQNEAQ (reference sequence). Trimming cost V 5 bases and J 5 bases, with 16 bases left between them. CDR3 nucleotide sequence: TGTGCCAGCAGCCCTGGGTGGCGCCGGGACGAGCAGTACTTC. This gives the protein CASSPGWRRDEQYF.

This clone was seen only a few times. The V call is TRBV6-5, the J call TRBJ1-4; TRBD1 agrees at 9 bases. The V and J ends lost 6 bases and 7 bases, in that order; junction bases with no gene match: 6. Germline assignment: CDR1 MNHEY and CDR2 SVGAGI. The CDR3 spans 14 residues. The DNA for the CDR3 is TGTGCCAGCAGGCGAACAGGGGGCAGTGAAAAACTGTTTTTT. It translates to CASRRTGGSEKLFF.

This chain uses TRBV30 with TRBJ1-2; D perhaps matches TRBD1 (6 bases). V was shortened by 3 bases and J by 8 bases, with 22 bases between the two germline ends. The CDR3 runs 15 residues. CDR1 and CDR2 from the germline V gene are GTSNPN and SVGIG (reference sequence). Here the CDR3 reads CAWRLDRPPPRGYTF. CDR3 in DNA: TGTGCCTGGAGACTTGACAGGCCACCGCCGAGGGGCTACACCTTC. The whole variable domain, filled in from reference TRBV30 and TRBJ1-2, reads SQTIHQWPATLVQPVGSPLSLECTVEGTSNPNLYWYRQAAGRGLQLLFYSVGIGQISSEVPQNLSASRPQDRQFILSSKKLLLSDSGFYLCAWRLDRPPPRGYTFGSGTRLTVV.

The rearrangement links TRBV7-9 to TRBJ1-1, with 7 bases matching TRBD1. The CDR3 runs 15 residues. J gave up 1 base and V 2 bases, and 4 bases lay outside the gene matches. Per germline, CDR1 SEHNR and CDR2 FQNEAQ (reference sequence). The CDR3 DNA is TGTGCCAGCAGCTTATCGGGACAGCAGAACACTGAAGCTTTCTTT. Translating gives CASSLSGQQNTEAFF.

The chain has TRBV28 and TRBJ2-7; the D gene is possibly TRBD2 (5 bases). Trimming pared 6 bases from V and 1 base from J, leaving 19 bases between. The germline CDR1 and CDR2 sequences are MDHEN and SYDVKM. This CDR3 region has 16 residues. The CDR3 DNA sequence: TGTGCCAGCAGCTACGCCCCCGGGGTCAGATCCTACGAGCAGTACTTC. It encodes CASSYAPGVRSYEQYF.

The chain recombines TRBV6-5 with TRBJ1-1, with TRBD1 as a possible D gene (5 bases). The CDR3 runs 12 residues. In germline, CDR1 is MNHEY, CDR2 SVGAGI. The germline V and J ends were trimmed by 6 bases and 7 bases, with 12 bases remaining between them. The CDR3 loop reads CASSLRGGEAFF. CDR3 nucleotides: TGTGCCAGCAGCCTTAGGGGAGGTGAAGCTTTCTTT.

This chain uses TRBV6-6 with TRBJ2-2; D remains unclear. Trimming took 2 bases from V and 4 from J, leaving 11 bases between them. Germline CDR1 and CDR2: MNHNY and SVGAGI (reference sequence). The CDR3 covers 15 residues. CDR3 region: CASSYRVSSTGELFF. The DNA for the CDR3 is TGTGCCAGCAGTTACCGGGTATCGAGCACCGGGGAGCTGTTTTTT.

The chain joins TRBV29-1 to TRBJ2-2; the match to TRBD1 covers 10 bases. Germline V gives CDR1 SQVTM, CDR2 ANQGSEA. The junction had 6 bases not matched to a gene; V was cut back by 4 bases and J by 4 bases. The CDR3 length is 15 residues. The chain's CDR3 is CSVGWDRGLTGELFF. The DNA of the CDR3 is TGCAGCGTTGGATGGGACAGGGGACTCACCGGGGAGCTGTTTTTT.

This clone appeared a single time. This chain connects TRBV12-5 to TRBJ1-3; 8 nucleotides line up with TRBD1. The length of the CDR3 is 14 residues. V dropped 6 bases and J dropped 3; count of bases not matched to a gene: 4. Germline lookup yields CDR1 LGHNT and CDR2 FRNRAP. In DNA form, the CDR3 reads TGTGCTAGTGGGACAGGGGTGGTTGGAAACACCATATATTTT. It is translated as CASGTGVVGNTIYF.

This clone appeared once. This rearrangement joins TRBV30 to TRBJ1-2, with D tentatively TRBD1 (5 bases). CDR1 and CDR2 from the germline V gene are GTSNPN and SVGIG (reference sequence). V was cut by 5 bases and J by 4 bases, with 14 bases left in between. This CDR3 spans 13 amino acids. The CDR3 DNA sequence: TGTGCCTGGTCGCTTGTTGGGGCCTATGGCTACACCTTC. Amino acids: CAWSLVGAYGYTF.

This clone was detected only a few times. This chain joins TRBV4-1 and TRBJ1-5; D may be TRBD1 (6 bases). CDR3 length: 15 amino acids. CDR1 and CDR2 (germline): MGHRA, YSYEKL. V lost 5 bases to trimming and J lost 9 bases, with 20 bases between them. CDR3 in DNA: TGCGCCAGCAGCACCCACGAACAGGGCAATTGGCCCCAGCATTTT. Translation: CASSTHEQGNWPQHF.

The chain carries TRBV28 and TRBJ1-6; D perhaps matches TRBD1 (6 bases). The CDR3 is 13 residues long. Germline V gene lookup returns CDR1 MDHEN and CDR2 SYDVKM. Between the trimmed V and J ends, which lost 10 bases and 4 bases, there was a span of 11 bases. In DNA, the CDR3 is TGTGCCATACAGGGATCATATAATTCACCCCTCCACTTT. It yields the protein CAIQGSYNSPLHF.

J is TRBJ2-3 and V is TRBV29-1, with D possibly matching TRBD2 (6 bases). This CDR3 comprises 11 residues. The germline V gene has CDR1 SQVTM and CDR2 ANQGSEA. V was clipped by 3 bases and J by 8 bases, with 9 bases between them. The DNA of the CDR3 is TGCAGCGTTGACGGCGGGACTACGCAGTATTTT. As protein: CSVDGGTTQYF.

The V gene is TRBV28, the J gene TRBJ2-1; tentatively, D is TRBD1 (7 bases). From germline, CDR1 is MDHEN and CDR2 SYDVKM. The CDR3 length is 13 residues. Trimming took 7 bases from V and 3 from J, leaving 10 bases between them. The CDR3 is CASTGGRYNEQFF. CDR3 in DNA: TGTGCCAGCACAGGGGGGCGCTACAATGAGCAGTTCTTC.

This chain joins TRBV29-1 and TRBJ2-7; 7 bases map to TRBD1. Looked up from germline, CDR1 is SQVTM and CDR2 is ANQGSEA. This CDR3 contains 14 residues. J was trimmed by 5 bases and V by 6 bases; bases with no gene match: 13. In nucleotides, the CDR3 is TGCAGCGTGGTACTAAGACAGGGACGACACGAGCAGTACTTC. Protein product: CSVVLRQGRHEQYF.

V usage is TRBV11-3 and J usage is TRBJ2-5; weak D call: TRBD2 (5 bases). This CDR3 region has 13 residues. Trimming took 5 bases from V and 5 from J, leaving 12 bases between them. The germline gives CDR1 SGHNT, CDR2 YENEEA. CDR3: CASSPRGRETQYF. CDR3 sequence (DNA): TGTGCCAGCAGCCCTCGGGGAAGGGAGACCCAGTACTTC.

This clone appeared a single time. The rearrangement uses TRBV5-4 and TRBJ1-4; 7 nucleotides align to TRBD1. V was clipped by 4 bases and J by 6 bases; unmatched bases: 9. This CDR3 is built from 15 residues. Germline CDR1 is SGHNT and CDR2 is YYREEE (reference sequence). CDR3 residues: CASSSRQGSYEKLFF. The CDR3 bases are TGTGCCAGCAGCAGTAGACAGGGTAGTTATGAAAAACTGTTTTTT. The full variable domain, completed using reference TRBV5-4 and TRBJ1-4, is ETGVTQSPTHLIKTRGQQVTLRCSSQSGHNTVSWYQQALGQGPQFIFQYYREEENGRGNFPPRFSGLQFPNYSSELNVNALELDDSALYLCASSSRQGSYEKLFFGSGTQLSVL.